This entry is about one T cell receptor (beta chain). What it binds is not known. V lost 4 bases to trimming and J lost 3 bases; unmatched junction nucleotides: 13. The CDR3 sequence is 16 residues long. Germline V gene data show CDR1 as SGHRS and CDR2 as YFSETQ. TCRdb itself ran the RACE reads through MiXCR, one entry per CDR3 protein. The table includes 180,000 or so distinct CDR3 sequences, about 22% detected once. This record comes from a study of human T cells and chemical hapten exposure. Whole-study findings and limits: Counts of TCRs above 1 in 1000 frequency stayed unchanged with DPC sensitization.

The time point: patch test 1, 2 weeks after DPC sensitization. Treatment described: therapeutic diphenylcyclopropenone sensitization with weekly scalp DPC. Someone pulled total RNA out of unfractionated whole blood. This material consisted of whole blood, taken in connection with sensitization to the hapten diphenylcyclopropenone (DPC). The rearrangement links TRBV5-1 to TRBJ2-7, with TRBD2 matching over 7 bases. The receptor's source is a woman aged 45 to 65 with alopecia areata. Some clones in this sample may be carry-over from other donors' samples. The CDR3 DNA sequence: TGCGCCAGCAGCCCCACCGGGACTAAAATCGGCTACGAGCAGTACTTC. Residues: CASSPTGTKIGYEQYF. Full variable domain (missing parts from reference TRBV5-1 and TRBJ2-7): KAGVTQTPRYLIKTRGQQVTLSCSPISGHRSVSWYQQTPGQGLQFLFEYFSETQRNKGNFPGRFSGRQFSNSRSEMNVSTLELGDSALYLCASSPTGTKIGYEQYFGPGTRLTVT.